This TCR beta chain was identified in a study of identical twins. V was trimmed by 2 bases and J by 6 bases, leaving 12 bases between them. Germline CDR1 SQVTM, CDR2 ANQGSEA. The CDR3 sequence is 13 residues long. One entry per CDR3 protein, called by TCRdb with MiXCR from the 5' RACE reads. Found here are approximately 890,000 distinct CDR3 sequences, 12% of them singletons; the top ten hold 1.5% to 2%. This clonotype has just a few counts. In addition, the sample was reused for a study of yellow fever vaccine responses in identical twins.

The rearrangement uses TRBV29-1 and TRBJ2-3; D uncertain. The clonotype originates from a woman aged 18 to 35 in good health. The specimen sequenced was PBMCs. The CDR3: CSVESHKGDTQYF. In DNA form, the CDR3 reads TGCAGCGTTGAATCGCACAAGGGCGATACGCAGTATTTT.